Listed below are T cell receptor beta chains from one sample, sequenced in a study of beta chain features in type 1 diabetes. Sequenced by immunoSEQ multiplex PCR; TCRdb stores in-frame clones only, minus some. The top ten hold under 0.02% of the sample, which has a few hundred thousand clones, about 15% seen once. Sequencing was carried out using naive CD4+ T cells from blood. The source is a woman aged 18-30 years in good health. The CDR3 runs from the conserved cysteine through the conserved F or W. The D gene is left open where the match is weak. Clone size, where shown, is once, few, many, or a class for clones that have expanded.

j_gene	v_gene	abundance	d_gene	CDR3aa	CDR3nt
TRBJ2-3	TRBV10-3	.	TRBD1	CAISAQTGIDTQYF	TGTGCCATCAGTGCCCAGACAGGGATAGATACGCAGTATTTT
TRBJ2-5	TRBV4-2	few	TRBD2	CASSLSSGTSGLQETQYF	TGTGCCAGCAGCCTCAGTTCCGGGACTAGCGGACTCCAAGAGACCCAGTACTTC
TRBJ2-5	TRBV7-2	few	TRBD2	CASSLLGASGEETQYF	TGTGCCAGCAGCTTATTGGGGGCTAGCGGGGAAGAGACCCAGTACTTC
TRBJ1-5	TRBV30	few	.	CAWTADQGGQPQHF	TGTGCCTGGACCGCAGATCAGGGAGGTCAGCCCCAGCATTTT
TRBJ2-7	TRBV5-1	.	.	CASSLGSSYEQYF	TGCGCCAGCAGCTTAGGGAGCTCCTACGAGCAGTACTTC
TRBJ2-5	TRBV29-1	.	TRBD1	CSVGQGQETQYF	TGCAGCGTGGGACAGGGTCAAGAGACCCAGTACTTC
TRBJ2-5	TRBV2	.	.	CASRLAGETQYF	TGTGCCAGCAGACTAGCAGGAGAGACCCAGTACTTC
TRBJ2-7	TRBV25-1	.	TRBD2	CASSGTSGSYEQYF	TGTGCCAGCTCCGGGACTAGCGGGAGCTACGAGCAGTACTTC
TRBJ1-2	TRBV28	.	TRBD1	CATGTGHGYTF	TGTGCCACCGGGACAGGGCATGGCTACACCTTC
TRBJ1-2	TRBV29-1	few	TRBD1	CSVGGTGGNGYTF	TGCAGCGTTGGAGGGACAGGAGGGAATGGCTACACCTTC
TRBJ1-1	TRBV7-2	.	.	CASKTDLNTEAFF	TGTGCCAGCAAAACAGACCTAAACACTGAAGCTTTCTTT
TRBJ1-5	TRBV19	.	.	CASTDRPKQPQHF	TGTGCCAGTACTGACAGGCCAAAACAGCCCCAGCATTTT
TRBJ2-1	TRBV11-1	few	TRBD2	CASSRELAGAYNEQFF	TGTGCCAGCAGCCGAGAACTAGCGGGAGCCTACAATGAGCAGTTCTTC
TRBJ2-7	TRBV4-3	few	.	CASSQGPSYEQYF	TGCGCCAGCAGCCAGGGGCCTTCCTACGAGCAGTACTTC
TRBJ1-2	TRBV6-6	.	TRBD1	CASSYPDRGYGYTF	TGTGCCAGCAGTTACCCGGACAGGGGCTATGGCTACACCTTC
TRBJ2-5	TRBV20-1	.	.	CSARGRETQYF	TGCAGTGCCAGAGGTCGAGAGACCCAGTACTTC
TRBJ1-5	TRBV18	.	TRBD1	CASSTGASNQPQHF	TGTGCCAGCTCAACAGGGGCCAGCAATCAGCCCCAGCATTTT
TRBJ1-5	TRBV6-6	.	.	CASSQGPGISAQPQHF	TGTGCCAGCAGTCAAGGGCCAGGGATTTCGGCTCAGCCCCAGCATTTT
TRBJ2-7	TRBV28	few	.	CASSSRPRGYEQYF	TGTGCCAGCAGTTCCCGGCCTAGGGGTTACGAGCAGTACTTC
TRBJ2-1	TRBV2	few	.	CASRDDSNEQFF	TGTGCCAGCAGGGACGACAGCAATGAGCAGTTCTTC
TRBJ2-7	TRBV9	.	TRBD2	CASSVGSSGYSYEQYF	TGTGCCAGCAGCGTAGGGTCTAGCGGGTACTCCTACGAGCAGTACTTC
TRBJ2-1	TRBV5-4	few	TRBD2	CASSAFSGSSYNEQFF	TGTGCCAGCAGCGCCTTTAGCGGGAGCTCCTACAATGAGCAGTTCTTC
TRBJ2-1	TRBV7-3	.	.	CASSLTQDSYNEQFF	TGTGCCAGCAGCTTAACGCAGGACAGTTACAATGAGCAGTTCTTC
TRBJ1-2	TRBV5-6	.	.	CASSSQGYGYTF	TGTGCCAGCAGCTCACAGGGCTATGGCTACACCTTC
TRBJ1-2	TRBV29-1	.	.	CSVENGYGYTF	TGCAGCGTTGAAAACGGTTATGGCTACACCTTC
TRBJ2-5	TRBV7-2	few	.	CASSLGYRTWTQYF	TGTGCCAGCAGCTTAGGGTACCGGACTTGGACCCAGTACTTC
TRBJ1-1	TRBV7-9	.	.	CASSPWGGKNTEAFF	TGTGCCAGCAGCCCATGGGGGGGGAAGAACACTGAAGCTTTCTTT
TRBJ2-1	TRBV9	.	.	CASNRRQKDGEQFF	TGTGCCAGCAACCGGCGACAGAAGGATGGTGAGCAGTTCTTC
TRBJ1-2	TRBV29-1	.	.	CSVPRAKGYTF	TGCAGCGTTCCCAGGGCGAAGGGCTACACCTTC
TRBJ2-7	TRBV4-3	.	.	CASSPKAGSAYEQYF	TGCGCCAGCAGCCCGAAGGCGGGGTCCGCCTACGAGCAGTACTTC
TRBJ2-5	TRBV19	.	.	CASSTRGTVEETQYF	TGTGCCAGTAGTACCCGGGGGACAGTCGAAGAGACCCAGTACTTC
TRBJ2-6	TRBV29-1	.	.	CSVLVNSGANVLTF	TGCAGCGTTCTAGTAAACTCTGGGGCCAACGTCCTGACTTTC
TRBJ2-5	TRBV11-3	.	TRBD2	CASSLGLAGGETQYF	TGTGCCAGCAGCTTAGGGCTAGCGGGAGGAGAGACCCAGTACTTC
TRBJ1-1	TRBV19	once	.	CAIPHQTTEAFF	TGTGCCATACCACACCAAACCACTGAAGCTTTCTTT
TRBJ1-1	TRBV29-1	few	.	CSVERGRTEAFF	TGCAGCGTTGAGCGGGGTCGCACTGAAGCTTTCTTT
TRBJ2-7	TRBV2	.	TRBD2	CASRRASAGGSYEQYF	TGTGCCAGCAGACGGGCCTCAGCGGGAGGCTCCTACGAGCAGTACTTC
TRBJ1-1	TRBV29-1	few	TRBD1	CSARTGKNTEAFF	TGCAGCGCTCGGACAGGAAAGAACACTGAAGCTTTCTTT
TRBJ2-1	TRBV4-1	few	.	CASSQVNQGYNEQFF	TGCGCCAGCAGCCAAGTTAACCAGGGCTACAATGAGCAGTTCTTC
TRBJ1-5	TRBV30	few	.	CAWSKPPHTGNQPQHF	TGTGCCTGGAGTAAACCTCCCCATACAGGGAATCAGCCCCAGCATTTT
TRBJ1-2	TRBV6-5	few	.	CASTYTGHYGYTF	TGTGCCAGCACCTACACAGGACACTATGGCTACACCTTC
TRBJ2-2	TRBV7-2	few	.	CASSWRGSGELFF	TGTGCCAGCAGCTGGAGGGGTAGCGGGGAGCTGTTTTTT
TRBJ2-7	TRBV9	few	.	CASSALDGRSYEQYF	TGTGCCAGCAGCGCCCTAGACGGCAGAAGCTACGAGCAGTACTTC
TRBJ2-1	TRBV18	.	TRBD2	CASSPPLAGTSGTYNEQFF	TGTGCCAGCTCACCACCGCTTGCCGGGACTAGCGGGACCTACAATGAGCAGTTCTTC
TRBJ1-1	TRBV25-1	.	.	CASSESGGRRTEAFF	TGTGCCAGCAGTGAAAGCGGGGGTCGGAGGACTGAAGCTTTCTTT
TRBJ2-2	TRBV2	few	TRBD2	CASSETTSGRVTGELFF	TGTGCCAGCAGTGAAACCACTAGCGGGAGGGTCACCGGGGAGCTGTTTTTT
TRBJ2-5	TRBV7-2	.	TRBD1	CASSPGTGLETQYF	TGTGCCAGCAGCCCTGGGACAGGGTTAGAGACCCAGTACTTC
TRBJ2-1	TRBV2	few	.	CASSSGREWFF	TGTGCCAGCAGCTCGGGACGGGAGTGGTTCTTC
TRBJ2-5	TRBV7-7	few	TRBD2	CASSRWASGTQETQYF	TGTGCTAGCAGCCGCTGGGCTAGCGGGACCCAAGAGACCCAGTACTTC
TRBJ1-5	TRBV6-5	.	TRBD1	CASSRTGSGNQPQHF	TGTGCCAGCAGTCGGACAGGGTCGGGCAATCAGCCCCAGCATTTT
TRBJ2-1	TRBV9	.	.	CASSVLPISSYNEQFF	TGTGCCAGCAGCGTACTCCCCATTAGCTCCTACAATGAGCAGTTCTTC
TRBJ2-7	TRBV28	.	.	CASSSTDRSYEQYF	TGTGCCAGCAGTTCGACAGACCGCTCCTACGAGCAGTACTTC
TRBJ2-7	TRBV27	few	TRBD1	CASKIGQGGWEQYF	TGTGCCAGCAAAATAGGACAGGGTGGCTGGGAGCAGTACTTC